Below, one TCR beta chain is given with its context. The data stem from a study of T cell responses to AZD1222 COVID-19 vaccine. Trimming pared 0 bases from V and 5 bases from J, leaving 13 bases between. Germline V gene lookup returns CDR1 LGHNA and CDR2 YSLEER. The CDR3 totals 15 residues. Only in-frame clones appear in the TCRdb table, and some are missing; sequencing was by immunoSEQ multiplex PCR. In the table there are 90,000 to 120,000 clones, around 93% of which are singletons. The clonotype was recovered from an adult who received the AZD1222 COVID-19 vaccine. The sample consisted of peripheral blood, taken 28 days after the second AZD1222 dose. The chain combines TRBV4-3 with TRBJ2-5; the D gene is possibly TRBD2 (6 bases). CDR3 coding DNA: TGCGCCAGCAGCCAAGATGCTAGCGCTTGGGAGACCCAGTACTTC. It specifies CASSQDASAWETQYF.